This T cell receptor (beta chain) was obtained from a study of response to subunit inactivated influenza vaccine. Broader study findings: The study's authors posited that every seasonal influenza vaccination enlists few new T cells.

The CDR3 contains 16 residues. V was clipped by 4 bases and J by 5 bases; unmatched bases: 13. In germline, CDR1 is SGHRS, CDR2 YFSETQ. TCRdb processed the RT-PCR reads anew with MiXCR; each CDR3 protein has one entry. The data hold about 500,000 distinct CDR3 sequences, with approximately 7.3% observed a single time. This clonotype has ten or more counts. Its matching antigen is unknown. The TCR sequence derives from a man aged 45-69 years who received an inactivated influenza vaccine. J is TRBJ2-7 and V is TRBV5-1; TRBD2 matches at 9 bases. Sequencing used PBMCs from blood, obtained roughly 24 months after vaccination. CDR3 bases: TGCGCCAGCAGCCTAAGATTTAGCGGGAGCGTCCACGAGCAGTACTTC. This translates into CASSLRFSGSVHEQYF.